The 7 T cell receptor beta chains given below trace back to one sample, sequenced in a study of blood T cells in healthy people across ages. For the second PCR, which ran for about 7 to 11 cycles, a sample-barcoded 5' primer and a J-beta primer mix were used. From the 5' RACE reads, TCRdb called clonotypes with MiXCR, one entry per CDR3 protein. The sample yields 1.2 million to 1.5 million distinct CDR3 sequences, approximately 40% seen once. The material sequenced was blood. The receptors here all came from a woman younger than 35 in good health.

The chain is built from TRBV27 and TRBJ2-5, with D tentatively TRBD1 or TRBD2 (6 bases each). Germline CDR1 reads MNHEY; CDR2 reads SMNVEV (reference sequence). The CDR3 has 16 residues. Between the trimmed V and J ends, which lost 6 bases and 11 bases, there was a span of 28 bases. For the CDR3, the DNA is TGTGCCAGCAGCCCAGAGGGGGGAAGCTCCTACAATGAGCAGTACTTC. Its translation is CASSPEGGSSYNEQYF.

The V and J genes are TRBV20-1 and TRBJ2-1; 16 positions agree with TRBD2. TRBJ2-7 matches the DNA end more closely, so the J call is doubtful. Germline-derived CDR1 and CDR2 are DFQATT and SNEGSKA (reference sequence). The CDR3 contains 16 residues. CDR3 in DNA: TGCAGTGCTAGCGCTCCGGGACTAGCGGGGGGGCCTGAGCAGTACTTC. It specifies CSASAPGLAGGPEQYF.

This rearrangement joins TRBV20-1 to TRBJ2-1, with 11 bases fitting TRBD2. Germline V gives CDR1 DFQATT, CDR2 SNEGSKA (reference sequence). Losses at the gene ends were 5 bases for V and 0 bases for J; bases not matched to a gene: 12. CDR3 length equals 18 residues. CDR3: CSARLLAGGQNSYNEQFF. The CDR3 DNA sequence: TGCAGTGCTCGCCTTCTAGCGGGAGGTCAAAACTCCTACAATGAGCAGTTCTTC.

This clonotype was detected a few times. This chain links TRBV21-1 with TRBJ2-7; whether TRBD2, the table's D call, matches the DNA was not checked. TRBV21-1 is an annotated pseudogene. CDR3 length: 17 residues. For the CDR3, the DNA is TGTGCCAGCAGCAAGGGGAAAATTACGCGGGAAGCCTACGAGCAGTACTTC. As protein: CASSKGKITREAYEQYF.

This clonotype was observed once. The gene calls are TRBV20-1 and TRBJ2-1; TRBD2 might be the D (6 bases). The germline V gene has CDR1 DFQATT and CDR2 SNEGSKA (reference sequence). There are 15 residues in the CDR3. Trimming took 0 bases from V and 7 from J, leaving 16 bases between them. The DNA of the CDR3 is TGCAGTGCTAGAGAATGGGCGGGGCTGAGAAATGAGCAGTTCTTC. Its translation is CSAREWAGLRNEQFF.

The chain joins TRBV20-1 to TRBJ2-1, with D possibly TRBD2 on 7 matching bases. Germline V gene lookup returns CDR1 DFQATT and CDR2 SNEGSKA (reference sequence). The CDR3 is made up of 18 amino acids. Trimming took 6 bases from V and 0 from J, leaving 24 bases between them. The CDR3 region has the DNA TGCAGTGCCGGAACGTCGGGCGGGGGCCATAGCTCCTACAATGAGCAGTTCTTC. This gives the protein CSAGTSGGGHSSYNEQFF.

This chain links TRBV7-2 with TRBJ2-1; 7 nucleotides match TRBD2. This CDR3 is built from 15 residues. V shed 3 bases, J shed 2 bases, and the junction held 4 bases outside the gene matches. Germline V gene lookup returns CDR1 SGHTA and CDR2 FQGNSA. The CDR3 reads CASSFLAATYNEQFF. DNA of the CDR3: TGTGCCAGCAGCTTCCTAGCGGCCACCTACAATGAGCAGTTCTTC. The variable domain in full, with the rest retrieved from reference TRBV7-2 and TRBJ2-1, is GAGVSQSPSNKVTEKGKDVELRCDPISGHTALYWYRQSLGQGLEFLIYFQGNSAPDKSGLPSDRFSAERTGGSVSTLTIQRTQQEDSAVYLCASSFLAATYNEQFFGPGTRLTVL.